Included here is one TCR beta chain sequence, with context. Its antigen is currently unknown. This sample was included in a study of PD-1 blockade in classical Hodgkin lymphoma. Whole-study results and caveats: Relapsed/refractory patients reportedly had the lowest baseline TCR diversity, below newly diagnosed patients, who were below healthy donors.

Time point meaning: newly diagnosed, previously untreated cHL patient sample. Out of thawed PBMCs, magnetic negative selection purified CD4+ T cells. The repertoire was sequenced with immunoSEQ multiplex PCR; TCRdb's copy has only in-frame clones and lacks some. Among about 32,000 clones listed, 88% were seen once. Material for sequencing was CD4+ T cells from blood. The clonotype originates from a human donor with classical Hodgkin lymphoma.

CDR3 coding DNA: TGTGCCAGCAGTGGTCTTACAGGTGGGAATCAGCCCCAGCATTTT. This translates into CASSGLTGGNQPQHF. The chain has TRBV2 and TRBJ1-5, with a possible D match to TRBD1 (5 bases). CDR1 and CDR2 (germline): SNHLY, FYNNEI. This CDR3 region has 15 residues. Trimming took off 4 bases at V and 4 bases at J, with 14 bases between the two ends.